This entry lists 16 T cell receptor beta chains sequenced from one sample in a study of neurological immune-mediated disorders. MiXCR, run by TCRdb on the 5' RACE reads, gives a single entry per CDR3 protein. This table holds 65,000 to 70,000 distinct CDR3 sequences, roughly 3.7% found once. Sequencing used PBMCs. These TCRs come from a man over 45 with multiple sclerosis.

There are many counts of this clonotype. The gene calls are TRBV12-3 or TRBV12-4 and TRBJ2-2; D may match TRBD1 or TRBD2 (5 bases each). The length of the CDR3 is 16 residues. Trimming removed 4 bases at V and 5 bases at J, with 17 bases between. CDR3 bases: TGTGCCAGCAGTTCCTGGGACCTTGAACGAACCGGGGAGCTGTTTTTT. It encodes CASSSWDLERTGELFF.

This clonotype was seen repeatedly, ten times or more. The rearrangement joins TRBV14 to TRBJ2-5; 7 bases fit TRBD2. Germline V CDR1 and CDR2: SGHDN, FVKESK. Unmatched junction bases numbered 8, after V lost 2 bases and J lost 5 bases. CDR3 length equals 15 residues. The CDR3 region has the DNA TGTGCCAGCAGCCAACGAACCCGGACTAGGGAGACCCAGTACTTC. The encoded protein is CASSQRTRTRETQYF. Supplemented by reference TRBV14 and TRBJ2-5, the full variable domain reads EAGVTQFPSHSVIEKGQTVTLRCDPISGHDNLYWYRRVMGKEIKFLLHFVKESKQDESGMPNNRFLAERTGGTYSTLKVQPAELEDSGVYFCASSQRTRTRETQYFGPGTRLLVL.

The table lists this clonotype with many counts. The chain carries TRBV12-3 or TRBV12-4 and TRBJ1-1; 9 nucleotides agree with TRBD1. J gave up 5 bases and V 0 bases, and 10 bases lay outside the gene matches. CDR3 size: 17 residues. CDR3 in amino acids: CASSLASYVGQGTEAFF. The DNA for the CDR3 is TGTGCCAGCAGTTTAGCGTCCTACGTCGGACAGGGGACTGAAGCTTTCTTT.

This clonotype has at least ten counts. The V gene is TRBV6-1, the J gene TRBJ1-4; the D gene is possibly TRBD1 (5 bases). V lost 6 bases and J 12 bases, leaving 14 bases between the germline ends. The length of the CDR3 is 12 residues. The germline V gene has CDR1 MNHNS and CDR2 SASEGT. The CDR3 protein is CASSSRGRELFF. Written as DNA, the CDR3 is TGTGCCAGCAGCTCCCGGGGCAGGGAACTGTTTTTT.

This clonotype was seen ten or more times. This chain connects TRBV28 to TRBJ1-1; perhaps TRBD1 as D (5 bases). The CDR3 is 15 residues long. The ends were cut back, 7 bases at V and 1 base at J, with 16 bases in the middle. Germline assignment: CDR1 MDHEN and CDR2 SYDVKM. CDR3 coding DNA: TGTGCCAGCATTGGCGGGGGAGGTTGGAACACTGAAGCTTTCTTT. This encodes CASIGGGGWNTEAFF.

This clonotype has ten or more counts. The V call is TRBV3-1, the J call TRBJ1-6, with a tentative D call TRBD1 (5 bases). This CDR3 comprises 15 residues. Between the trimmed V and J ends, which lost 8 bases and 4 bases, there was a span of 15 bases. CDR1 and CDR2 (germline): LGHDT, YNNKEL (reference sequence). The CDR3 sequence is CASRRDGRYNSPLHF. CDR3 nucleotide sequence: TGTGCCAGCCGAAGGGACGGACGGTATAATTCACCCCTCCACTTT. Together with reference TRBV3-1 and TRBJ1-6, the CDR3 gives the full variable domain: DTAVSQTPKYLVTQMGNDKSIKCEQNLGHDTMYWYKQDSKKFLKIMFSYNNKELIINETVPNRFSPKSPDKAHLNLHINSLELGDSAVYFCASRRDGRYNSPLHFGNGTRLTVT.

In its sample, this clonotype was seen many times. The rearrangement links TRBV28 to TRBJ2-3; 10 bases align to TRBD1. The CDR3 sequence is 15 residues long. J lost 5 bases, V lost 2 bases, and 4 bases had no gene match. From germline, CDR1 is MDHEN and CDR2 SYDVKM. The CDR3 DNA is TGTGCCAGCAGTTTAGGGACAGGGGCGAGAGATACGCAGTATTTT. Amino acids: CASSLGTGARDTQYF.

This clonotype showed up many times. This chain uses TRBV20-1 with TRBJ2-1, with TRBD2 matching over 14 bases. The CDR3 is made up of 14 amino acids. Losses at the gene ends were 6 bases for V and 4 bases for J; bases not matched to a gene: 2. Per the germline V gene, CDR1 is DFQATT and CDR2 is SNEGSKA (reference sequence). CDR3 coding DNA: TGCAGTGCCCGACTAGCGGGGGGGTACAATGAGCAGTTCTTC. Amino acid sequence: CSARLAGGYNEQFF.

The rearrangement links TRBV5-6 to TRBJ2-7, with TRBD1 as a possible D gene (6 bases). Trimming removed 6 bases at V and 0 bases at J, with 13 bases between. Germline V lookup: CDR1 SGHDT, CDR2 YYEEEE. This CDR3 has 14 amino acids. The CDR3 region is CASNRGRGSYEQYV. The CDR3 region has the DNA TGTGCCAGCAATAGAGGCAGGGGCTCCTACGAGCAGTACGTC.

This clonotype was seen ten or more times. The CDR3 region is CSARSAASLPNTDTQYF. The CDR3 DNA reads as TGCAGTGCTAGATCCGCCGCGTCCCTTCCTAACACAGATACGCAGTATTTT. This chain links TRBV20-1 with TRBJ2-3, with D hard to call. This CDR3 has 17 residues. CDR1 and CDR2 from the germline V gene are DFQATT and SNEGSKA (reference sequence). V lost 2 bases, J lost 2 bases, and 20 bases lay in between.

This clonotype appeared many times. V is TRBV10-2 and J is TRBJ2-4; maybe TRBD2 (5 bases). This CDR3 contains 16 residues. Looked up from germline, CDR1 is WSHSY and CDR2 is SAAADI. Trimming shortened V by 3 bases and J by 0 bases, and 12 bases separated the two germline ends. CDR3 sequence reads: CASSDTGAGAKNIQYF. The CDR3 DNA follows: TGCGCCAGCAGTGATACGGGCGCGGGAGCCAAAAACATTCAGTACTTC.

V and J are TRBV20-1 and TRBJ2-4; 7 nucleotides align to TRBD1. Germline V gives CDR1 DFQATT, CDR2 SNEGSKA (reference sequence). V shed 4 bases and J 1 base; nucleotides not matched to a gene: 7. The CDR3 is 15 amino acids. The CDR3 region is CSATSDRAAKNIQYF. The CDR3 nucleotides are TGCAGTGCTACGAGCGACAGGGCTGCCAAAAACATTCAGTACTTC.

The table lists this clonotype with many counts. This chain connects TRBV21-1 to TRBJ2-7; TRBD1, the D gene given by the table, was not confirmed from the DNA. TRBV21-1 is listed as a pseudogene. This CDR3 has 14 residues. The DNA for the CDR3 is TGTGCCAGCAGGACAAGGGGGAAGTCCTACGAGCAGTACTTC. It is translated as CASRTRGKSYEQYF.

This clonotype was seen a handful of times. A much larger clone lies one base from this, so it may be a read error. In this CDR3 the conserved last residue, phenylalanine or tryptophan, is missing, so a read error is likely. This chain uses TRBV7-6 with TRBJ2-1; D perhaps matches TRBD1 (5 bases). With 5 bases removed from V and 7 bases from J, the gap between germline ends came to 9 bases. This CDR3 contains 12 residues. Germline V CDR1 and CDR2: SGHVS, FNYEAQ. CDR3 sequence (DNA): TGTGCCAGCAGCCCCTCAGGGAATGAGCAGTTCATC. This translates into CASSPSGNEQFI.

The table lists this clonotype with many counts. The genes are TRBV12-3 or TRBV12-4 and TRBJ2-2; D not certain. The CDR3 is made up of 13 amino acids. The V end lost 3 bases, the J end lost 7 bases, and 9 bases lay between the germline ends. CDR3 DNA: TGTGCCAGCAGTTTCCAACGCGACGGGGAGCTGTTTTTT. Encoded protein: CASSFQRDGELFF.

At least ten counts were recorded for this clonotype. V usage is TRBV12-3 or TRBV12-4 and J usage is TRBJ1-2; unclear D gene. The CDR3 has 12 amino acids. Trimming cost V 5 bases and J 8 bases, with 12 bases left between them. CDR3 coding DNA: TGTGCCAGCAGTGCAGAAGCGAGCGGCTACACCTTC. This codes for CASSAEASGYTF.